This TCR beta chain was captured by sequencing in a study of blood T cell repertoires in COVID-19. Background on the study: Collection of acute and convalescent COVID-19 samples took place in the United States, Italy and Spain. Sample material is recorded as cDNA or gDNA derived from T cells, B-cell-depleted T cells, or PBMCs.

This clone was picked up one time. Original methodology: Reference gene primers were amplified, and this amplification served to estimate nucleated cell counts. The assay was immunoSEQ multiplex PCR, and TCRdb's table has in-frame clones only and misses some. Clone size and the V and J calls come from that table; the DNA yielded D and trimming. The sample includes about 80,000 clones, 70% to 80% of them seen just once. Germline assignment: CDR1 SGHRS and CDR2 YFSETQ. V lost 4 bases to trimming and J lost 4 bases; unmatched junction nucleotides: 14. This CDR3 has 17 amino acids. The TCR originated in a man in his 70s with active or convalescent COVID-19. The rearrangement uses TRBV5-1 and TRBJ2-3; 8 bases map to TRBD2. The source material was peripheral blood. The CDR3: CASSLGSGGSRPDTQYF. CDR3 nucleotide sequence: TGCGCCAGCAGCCTAGGGAGCGGGGGATCGCGCCCAGATACGCAGTATTTT.